This TCR beta chain was obtained from a study of type 1 and type 2 diabetes patients. Overall study context: Donors were type 1 diabetes, type 2 diabetes, or nondiabetic controls.

Germline V gene lookup returns CDR1 KGHSH and CDR2 LQKENI. Trimming left V 1 base short and J 0 bases short, with 9 bases between. This CDR3 is 15 amino acids long. The PCR template was genomic DNA. The TCR beta CDR3 region was amplified using 30 forward and 13 reverse primers. TCRdb itself ran the multiplex PCR reads through MiXCR, one entry per CDR3 protein. The top ten clones hold around 13% of a sample with a few hundred thousand distinct CDR3 sequences, 47% of them seen once. The sequence derives from a man between 18 and 35 years old with type 2 diabetes. The chain links TRBV18 to TRBJ2-5, with D maybe TRBD1 (5 bases). The sample consisted of peripheral blood mononuclear cells (PBMCs). CDR3 sequence reads: CASSPRTDNQETQYF. CDR3 nucleotide sequence: TGTGCCAGCTCACCACGGACGGACAACCAAGAGACCCAGTACTTC.